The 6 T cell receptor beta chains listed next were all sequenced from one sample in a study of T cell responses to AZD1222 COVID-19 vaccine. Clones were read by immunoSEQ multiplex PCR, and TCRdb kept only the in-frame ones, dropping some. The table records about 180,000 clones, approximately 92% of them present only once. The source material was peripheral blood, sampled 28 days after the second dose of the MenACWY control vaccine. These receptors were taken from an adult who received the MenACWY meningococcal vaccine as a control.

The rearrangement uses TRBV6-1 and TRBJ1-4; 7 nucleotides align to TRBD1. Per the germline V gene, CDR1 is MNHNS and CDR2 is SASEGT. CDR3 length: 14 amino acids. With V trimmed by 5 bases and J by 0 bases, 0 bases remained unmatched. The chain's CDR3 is CASSTGATNEKLFF. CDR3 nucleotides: TGTGCCAGCAGTACAGGGGCAACTAATGAAAAACTGTTTTTT.

The CDR3 DNA is TGTGCCAGCTCACTAGGGTCCAGGGTTGCCTACGAGCAGTACTTC. As protein: CASSLGSRVAYEQYF. The V and J genes are TRBV18 and TRBJ2-7, with D possibly matching TRBD1 (5 bases). Trimming stripped 4 bases from V and 2 bases from J, with 15 bases between. The CDR3 loop spans 15 amino acids. Germline V CDR1 and CDR2: KGHSH, LQKENI.

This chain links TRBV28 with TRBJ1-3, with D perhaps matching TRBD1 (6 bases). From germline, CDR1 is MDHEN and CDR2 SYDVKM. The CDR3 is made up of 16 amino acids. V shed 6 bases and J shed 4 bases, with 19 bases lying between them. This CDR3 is CASSSGGAEGGNTIYF. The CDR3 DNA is TGTGCCAGCAGCTCTGGGGGGGCCGAGGGAGGAAACACCATATATTTT.

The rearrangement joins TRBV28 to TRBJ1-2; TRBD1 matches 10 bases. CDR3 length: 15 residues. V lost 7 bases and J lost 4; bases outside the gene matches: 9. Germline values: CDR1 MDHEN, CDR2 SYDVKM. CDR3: CASKFPGQGIYGYTF. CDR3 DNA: TGTGCCAGCAAATTCCCGGGACAGGGGATCTATGGCTACACCTTC.

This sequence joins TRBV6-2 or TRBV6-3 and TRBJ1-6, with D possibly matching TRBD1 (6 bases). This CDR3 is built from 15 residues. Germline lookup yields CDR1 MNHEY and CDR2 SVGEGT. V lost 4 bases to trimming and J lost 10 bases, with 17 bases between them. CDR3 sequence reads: CASSSNRVLGSPLHF. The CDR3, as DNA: TGTGCCAGCAGTTCGAACAGGGTTTTGGGGTCACCCCTCCACTTT.

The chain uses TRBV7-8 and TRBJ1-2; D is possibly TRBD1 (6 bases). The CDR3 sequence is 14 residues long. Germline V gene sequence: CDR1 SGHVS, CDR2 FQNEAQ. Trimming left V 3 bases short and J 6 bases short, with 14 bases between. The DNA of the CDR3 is TGTGCCAGCAGCTTCGGACAGTACTATGATGGCTACACCTTC. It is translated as CASSFGQYYDGYTF.